A selection of T cell receptor beta chains follows, all from one sample in a study of T-cell memory formation after mild COVID-19. TCRdb re-called the 5' RACE reads with MiXCR, one entry per CDR3 protein. The table includes about 470,000 distinct CDR3 sequences, around a sixth detected once. Sequenced sample: PBMCs or a T cell subset sorted from them (not recorded which). The source is an adult woman who had mild COVID-19 (a few samples of this study predate the infection). Cell type and time point are not known. Each CDR3 is given with its conserved first and last residue. D genes are given only for firm matches. Clone size, where shown, is once, few, many, or a class for clones that have expanded.

>TRBJ2-1|-|-|TRBV9
TGTGCCAGCAGCGTAGACGGGAGTTACAATGAGCAGTTCTTC
CASSVDGSYNEQFF
>TRBJ1-2|-|-|TRBV2
TGTGCCAGCACGGCCGGCGGCTACACCTTC
CASTAGGYTF
>TRBJ1-5|few|-|TRBV20-1
TGCAGTGCTAGAGAGACGGGACCCGGGAATCAGCCCCAGCATTTT
CSARETGPGNQPQHF
>TRBJ2-1|few|-|TRBV7-3
TGTGCCAGCAGCTTAACAGGATACGGAGGTGAGCAGTTCTTC
CASSLTGYGGEQFF
>TRBJ2-3|-|TRBD1|TRBV3-1
TGTGCCAGCAGCCAAGATACGGGACAGGGGGCAGATACGCAGTATTTT
CASSQDTGQGADTQYF
>TRBJ2-1|-|-|TRBV7-9
TGTGCCAGCAGCTCCCCCGGATACAATGAGCAGTTCTTC
CASSSPGYNEQFF
>TRBJ2-3|-|-|TRBV4-3
TGCGCCAGCAGCCAAGATTGGGGGAATACGCAGTATTTT
CASSQDWGNTQYF
>TRBJ1-1|few|-|TRBV24-1
TGTGCCACCAGTGATAGTCAGGGGCAAACTGAAGCTTTCTTT
CATSDSQGQTEAFF
>TRBJ1-1|-|-|TRBV7-2
TGTGCCAGCAGCTTATACAGGGATTGGGCTTTCTTT
CASSLYRDWAFF
>TRBJ2-5|few|-|TRBV5-4
TGTGCCAGCAGCTCGGGGGATAATGTTGGGGCCGGGGAGACCCAGTACTTC
CASSSGDNVGAGETQYF
>TRBJ2-5|-|-|TRBV30
TGTGCCTGGAGGGGTGACTGGTTCCAAGAGACCCAGTACTTC
CAWRGDWFQETQYF
>TRBJ2-3|-|-|TRBV2
TGTGCCAGCAGTGAAATTTCGATACTTTACACAGATACGCAGTATTTT
CASSEISILYTDTQYF
>TRBJ1-2|-|-|TRBV3-1
TGTGCCAGCAGCCAAGGCCCAGGGGTGGGGAGTGGCTACACCTTC
CASSQGPGVGSGYTF
>TRBJ2-5|many|TRBD2|TRBV6-5
TGTGCCAGCAGTTACTCTAGCGGGGGTACGAAGACCCAGTACTTC
CASSYSSGGTKTQYF
>TRBJ1-1|-|TRBD1|TRBV6-5
TGTGCCAGCAGAGCCGGGACAGGGGCATTGCGAGCTTTCTTT
CASRAGTGALRAFF
>TRBJ1-1|-|-|TRBV30
TGTGCCTGGGGACCCAGGGGCGGGAACACTGAAGCTTTCTTT
CAWGPRGGNTEAFF